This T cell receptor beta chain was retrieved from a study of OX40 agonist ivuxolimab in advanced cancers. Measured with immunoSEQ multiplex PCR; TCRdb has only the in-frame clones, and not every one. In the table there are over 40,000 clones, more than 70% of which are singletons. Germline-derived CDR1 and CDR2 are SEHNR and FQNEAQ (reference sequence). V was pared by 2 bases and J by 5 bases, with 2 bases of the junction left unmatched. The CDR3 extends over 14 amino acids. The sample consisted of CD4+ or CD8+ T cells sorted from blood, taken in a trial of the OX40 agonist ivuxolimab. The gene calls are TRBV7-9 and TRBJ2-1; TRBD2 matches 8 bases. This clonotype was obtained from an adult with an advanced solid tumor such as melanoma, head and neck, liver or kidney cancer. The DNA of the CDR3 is TGTGCCAGCAGCTTAATAGCGGGAAACAATGAGCAGTTCTTC. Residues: CASSLIAGNNEQFF.